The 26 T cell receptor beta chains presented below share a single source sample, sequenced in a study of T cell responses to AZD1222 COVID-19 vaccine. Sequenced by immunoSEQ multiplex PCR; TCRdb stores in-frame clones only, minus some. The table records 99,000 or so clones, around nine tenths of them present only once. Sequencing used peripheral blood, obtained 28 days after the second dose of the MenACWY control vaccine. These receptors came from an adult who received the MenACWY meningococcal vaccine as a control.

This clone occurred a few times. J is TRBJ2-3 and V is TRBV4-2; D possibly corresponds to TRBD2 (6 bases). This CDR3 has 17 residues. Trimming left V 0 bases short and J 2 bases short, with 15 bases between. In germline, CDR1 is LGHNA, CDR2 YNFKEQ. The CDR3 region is CASSQEGNSGLTDTQYF. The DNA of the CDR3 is TGTGCCAGCAGCCAAGAGGGAAATAGCGGACTCACAGATACGCAGTATTTT.

The CDR3 DNA reads as TGTGCCAGCAGTTCCAGGACAGGTTCAGATGGCTACACCTTC. Residues: CASSSRTGSDGYTF. The chain joins TRBV6-6 to TRBJ1-2, with 7 bases identical to TRBD1. Germline values: CDR1 MNHNY, CDR2 SVGAGI (reference sequence). V shed 4 bases, J shed 6 bases, and the junction held 8 bases outside the gene matches. The CDR3 is made up of 14 amino acids.

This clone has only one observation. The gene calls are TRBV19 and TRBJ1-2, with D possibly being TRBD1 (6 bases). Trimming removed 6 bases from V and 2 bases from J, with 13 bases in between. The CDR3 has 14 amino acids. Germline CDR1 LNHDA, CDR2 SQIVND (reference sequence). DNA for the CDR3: TGTGCCAGTAGATACAGGGAAGCGAACTATGGCTACACCTTC. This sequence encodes CASRYREANYGYTF.

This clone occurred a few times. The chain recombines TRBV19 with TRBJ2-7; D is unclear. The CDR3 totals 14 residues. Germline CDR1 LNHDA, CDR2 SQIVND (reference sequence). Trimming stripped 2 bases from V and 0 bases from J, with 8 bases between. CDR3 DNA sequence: TGTGCCAGTAGTATACAGCAGAACTCCTACGAGCAGTACTTC. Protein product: CASSIQQNSYEQYF.

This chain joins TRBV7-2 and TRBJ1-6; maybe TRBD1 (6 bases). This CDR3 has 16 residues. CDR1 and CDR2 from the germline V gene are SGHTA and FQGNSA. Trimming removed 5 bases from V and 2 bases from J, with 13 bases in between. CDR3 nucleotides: TGTGCCAGCAGCGACTGGGACACCACCTATAATTCACCCCTCCACTTT. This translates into CASSDWDTTYNSPLHF.

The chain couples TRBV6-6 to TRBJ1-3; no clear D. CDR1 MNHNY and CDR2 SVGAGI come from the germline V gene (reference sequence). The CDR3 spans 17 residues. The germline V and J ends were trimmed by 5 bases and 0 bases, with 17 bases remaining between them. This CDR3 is CASSRSAPGPSGNTIYF. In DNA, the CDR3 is TGTGCCAGCAGTCGGTCCGCCCCCGGGCCCTCTGGAAACACCATATATTTT.

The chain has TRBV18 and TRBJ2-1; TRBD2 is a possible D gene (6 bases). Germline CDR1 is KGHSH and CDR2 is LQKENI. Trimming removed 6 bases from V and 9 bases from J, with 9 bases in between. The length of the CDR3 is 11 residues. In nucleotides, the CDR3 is TGTGCCAGCTCCGCGGAGGGTGAGCAGTTCTTC. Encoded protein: CASSAEGEQFF.

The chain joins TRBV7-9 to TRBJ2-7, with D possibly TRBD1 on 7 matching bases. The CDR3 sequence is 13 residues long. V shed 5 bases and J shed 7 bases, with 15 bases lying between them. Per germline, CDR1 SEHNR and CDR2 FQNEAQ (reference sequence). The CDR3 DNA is TGTGCCAGCAGCCTCCTACCAGGGGGGGAGCAGTACTTC. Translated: CASSLLPGGEQYF.

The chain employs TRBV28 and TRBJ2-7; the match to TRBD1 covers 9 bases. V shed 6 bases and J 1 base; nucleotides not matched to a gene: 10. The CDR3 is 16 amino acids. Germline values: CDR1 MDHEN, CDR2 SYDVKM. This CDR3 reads CASRETGTGRSYEQYF. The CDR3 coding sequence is TGTGCCAGCAGGGAAACCGGGACAGGGCGATCCTACGAGCAGTACTTC.

The CDR3 bases are TGTGCCAGCAGCTCAACAGGGGCAGAGACCCAGTACTTC. Its translation: CASSSTGAETQYF. The chain couples TRBV12-3 or TRBV12-4 to TRBJ2-5, with 7 bases fitting TRBD1. The length of the CDR3 is 13 residues. Trimming removed 6 bases from V and 4 bases from J; junction bases left unmatched: 5.

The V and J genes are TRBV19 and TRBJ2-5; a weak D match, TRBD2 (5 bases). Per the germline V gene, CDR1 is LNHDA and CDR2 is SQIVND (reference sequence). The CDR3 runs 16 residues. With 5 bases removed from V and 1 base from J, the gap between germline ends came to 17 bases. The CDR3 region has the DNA TGTGCCAGTAGTTTGAGGGTTGGGTTAGGCCAAGAGACCCAGTACTTC. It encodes CASSLRVGLGQETQYF.

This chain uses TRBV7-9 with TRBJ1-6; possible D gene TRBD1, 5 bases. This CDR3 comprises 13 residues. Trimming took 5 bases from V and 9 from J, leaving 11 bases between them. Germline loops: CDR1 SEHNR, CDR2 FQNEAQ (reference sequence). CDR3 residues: CASSLDMGSPLHF. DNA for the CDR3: TGTGCCAGCAGCCTGGACATGGGTTCACCCCTCCACTTT.

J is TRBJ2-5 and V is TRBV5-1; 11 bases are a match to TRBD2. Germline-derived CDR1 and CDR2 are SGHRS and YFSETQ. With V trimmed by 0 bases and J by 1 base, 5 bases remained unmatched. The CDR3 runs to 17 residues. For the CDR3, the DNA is TGCGCCAGCAGCTTGGCCTTTCTAGCGGGGGGCCAAGAGACCCAGTACTTC. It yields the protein CASSLAFLAGGQETQYF.

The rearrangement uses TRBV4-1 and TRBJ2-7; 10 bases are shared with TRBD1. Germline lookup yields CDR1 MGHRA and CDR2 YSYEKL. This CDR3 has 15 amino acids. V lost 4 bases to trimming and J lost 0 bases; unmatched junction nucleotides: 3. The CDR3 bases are TGCGCCAGCAGCCGGGGACAGGGGCCCTCCTACGAGCAGTACTTC. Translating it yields CASSRGQGPSYEQYF.

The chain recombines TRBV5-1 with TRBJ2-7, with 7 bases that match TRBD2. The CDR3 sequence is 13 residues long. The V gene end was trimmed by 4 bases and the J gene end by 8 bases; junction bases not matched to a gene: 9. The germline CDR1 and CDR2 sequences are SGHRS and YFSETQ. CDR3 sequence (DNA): TGCGCCAGCAGCGGGGGGGACGTGAGGAAGCAGTACTTC. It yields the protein CASSGGDVRKQYF.

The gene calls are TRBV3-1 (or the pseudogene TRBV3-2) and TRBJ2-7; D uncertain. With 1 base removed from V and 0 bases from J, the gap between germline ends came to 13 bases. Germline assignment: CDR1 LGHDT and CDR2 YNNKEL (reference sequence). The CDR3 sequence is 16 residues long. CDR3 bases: TGTGCCAGCAGCCAAGTTTTAAGCTATGTCTCCTACGAGCAGTACTTC. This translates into CASSQVLSYVSYEQYF.

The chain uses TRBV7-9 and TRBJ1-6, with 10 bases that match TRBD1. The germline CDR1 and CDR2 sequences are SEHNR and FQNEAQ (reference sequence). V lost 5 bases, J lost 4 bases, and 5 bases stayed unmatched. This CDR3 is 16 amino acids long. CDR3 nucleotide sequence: TGTGCCAGCAGCAGAACGGACAGGGGGTATAATTCACCCCTCCACTTT. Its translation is CASSRTDRGYNSPLHF.

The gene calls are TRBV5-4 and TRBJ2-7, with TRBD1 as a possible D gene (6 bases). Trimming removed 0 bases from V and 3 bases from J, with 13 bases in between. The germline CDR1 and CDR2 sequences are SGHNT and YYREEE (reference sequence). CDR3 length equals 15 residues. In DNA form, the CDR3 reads TGTGCCAGCAGCTTGGCCTCCCCCAGGGGCTACGAGCAGTACTTC. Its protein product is CASSLASPRGYEQYF.

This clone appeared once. This chain's CDR3 is CASSLGDATYGYTF. The CDR3 DNA reads TGCGCCAGCAGCTTGGGGGACGCGACCTATGGCTACACCTTC. V usage is TRBV5-1 and J usage is TRBJ1-2; maybe TRBD1 (5 bases). Germline V gene data show CDR1 as SGHRS and CDR2 as YFSETQ. The ends were cut back, 0 bases at V and 4 bases at J, with 10 bases in the middle. The CDR3 spans 14 residues.

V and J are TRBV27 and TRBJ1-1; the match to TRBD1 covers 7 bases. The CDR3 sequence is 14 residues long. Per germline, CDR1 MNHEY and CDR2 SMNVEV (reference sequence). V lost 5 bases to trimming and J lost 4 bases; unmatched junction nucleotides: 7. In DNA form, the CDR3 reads TGTGCCAGCAGTCCCTTCACAGGGGTCACTGAAGCTTTCTTT. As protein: CASSPFTGVTEAFF.

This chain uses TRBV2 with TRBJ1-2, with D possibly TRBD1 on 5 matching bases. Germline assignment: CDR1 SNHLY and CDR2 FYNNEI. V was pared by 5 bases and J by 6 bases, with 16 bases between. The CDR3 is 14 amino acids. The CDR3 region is CASSFSTGPDGYTF. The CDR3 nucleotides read TGTGCCAGCAGTTTTTCCACGGGACCGGATGGCTACACCTTC.

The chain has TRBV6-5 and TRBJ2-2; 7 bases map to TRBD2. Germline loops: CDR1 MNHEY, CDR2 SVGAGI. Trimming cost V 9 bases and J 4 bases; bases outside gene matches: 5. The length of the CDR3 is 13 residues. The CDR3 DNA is TGTGCCAGTGCGGGGGAGGGCACCGGGGAGCTGTTTTTT. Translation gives CASAGEGTGELFF.

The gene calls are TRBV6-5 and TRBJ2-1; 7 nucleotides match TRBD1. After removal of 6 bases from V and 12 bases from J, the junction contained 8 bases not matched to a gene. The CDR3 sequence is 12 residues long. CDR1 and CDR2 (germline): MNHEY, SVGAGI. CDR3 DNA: TGTGCCAGCAGGCCCCAGGGGGTATGGCAGTTCTTC. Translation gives CASRPQGVWQFF.

The CDR3 region has the DNA TGTGCCAGCAGCTTCTGGAGGCTCAATTCACCCCTCCACTTT. Translated, it gives CASSFWRLNSPLHF. The gene calls are TRBV7-2 and TRBJ1-6; D is unresolved. V lost 3 bases and J lost 7, with 10 bases in between. CDR1 is SGHTA and CDR2 is FQGNSA in the germline V gene. This CDR3 is 14 amino acids long.

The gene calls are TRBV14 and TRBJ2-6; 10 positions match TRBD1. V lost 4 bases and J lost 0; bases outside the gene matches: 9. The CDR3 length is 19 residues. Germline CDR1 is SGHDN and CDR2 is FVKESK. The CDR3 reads CASSPLPGTGVSGANVLTF. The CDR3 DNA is TGTGCCAGCAGCCCCCTGCCCGGGACAGGGGTCTCTGGGGCCAACGTCCTGACTTTC.

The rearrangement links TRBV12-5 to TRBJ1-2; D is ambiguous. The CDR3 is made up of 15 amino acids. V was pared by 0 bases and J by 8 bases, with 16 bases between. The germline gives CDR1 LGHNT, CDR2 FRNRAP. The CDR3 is CASGLVSGEAGGYTF. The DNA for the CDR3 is TGTGCTAGTGGTTTGGTATCCGGGGAGGCAGGCGGCTACACCTTC. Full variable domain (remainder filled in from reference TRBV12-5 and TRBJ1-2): DARVTQTPRHKVTEMGQEVTMRCQPILGHNTVFWYRQTMMQGLELLAYFRNRAPLDDSGMPKDRFSAEMPDATLATLKIQPSEPRDSAVYFCASGLVSGEAGGYTFGSGTRLTVV.